The sequence of this TCR beta chain was determined in a study of Tregs in tolerant kidney transplant recipients. This clone was detected once. Germline V gene sequence: CDR1 MNHEY, CDR2 SMNVEV (reference sequence). V lost 6 bases to trimming and J lost 4 bases; unmatched junction nucleotides: 5. The CDR3 spans 13 residues. Using immunoSEQ multiplex PCR, the repertoire was profiled, and TCRdb retains in-frame clones only, with some absent. Of 90,000 to 120,000 clones detected, around 90% appear once; the ten largest clones hold about 0.35%. The chain recombines TRBV27 with TRBJ2-7, with 8 bases aligning to TRBD1. Sequenced material: CD4+ T cells from blood, taken before the transplant. This clonotype was sampled from a human donor who received a combined kidney and bone marrow transplant. The CDR3 protein is CASSPYRGYEQYF. CDR3 sequence (DNA): TGTGCCAGCAGCCCCTACAGGGGGTACGAGCAGTACTTC.